This T cell receptor (beta chain) was retrieved from a study of identical twins. Study-wide results and limits: There was an excess of low generation probability in the out-of-frame alpha sequences that twins shared. Invariant MAIT and iNKT cells could partly confound zero-insertion analyses.

Healthy Caucasians, and only they, were the donors. There are 14 residues in the CDR3. Germline V CDR1 and CDR2: SQVTM, ANQGSEA. V lost 5 bases and J lost 2; bases outside the gene matches: 6. The cDNA had a unique molecular identifier and a template-switch universal primer site. TCRdb re-analysed the 5' RACE reads in MiXCR, keeping a single row per CDR3 protein. The table includes around 670,000 distinct CDR3 sequences, 5.5% to 6.5% detected once. This clonotype was counted ten times or more. The antigen is not known. The sequencing sample was made of naive T cells sorted from blood. The rearrangement uses TRBV29-1 and TRBJ2-3, with 8 bases matching TRBD2. The clonotype comes from a man aged 18 to 29 in good health. The CDR3 nucleotides are TGCAGCGTTTTGGGACTAGTTGTCACAGATACGCAGTATTTT. This sequence encodes CSVLGLVVTDTQYF.